This T cell receptor (beta chain) was identified during a study of CXCR3-negative and CXCR3-positive naive CD8 T cells. Study findings and constraints: Researchers report that CXCR3-positive naive cells carry more hydrophobic TRB CDR3s than CXCR3-negative naive cells.

The TRB libraries of cDNA were built by UMI-labeled 5' RACE. TCRdb processed the 5' RACE reads again and assigns one entry to each CDR3 protein, with no DNA. The sample has more than 80,000 distinct CDR3 sequences. The CDR3 is 12 amino acids. With regard to this clonotype: Its antigen is as yet unknown.

The sequence came from a human donor in good health. Some clones in this sample may be carry-over from other donors' samples. The chain joins TRBV12-3 or TRBV12-4 to TRBJ2-5. The specimen was naive CXCR3+ CD8+ T cells from blood. The sample's subset: CD45RO-CCR7+CD27+CD95- naive CD8+ T cells expressing CXCR3 (TNR3+). The CDR3 protein is CASSLEGETQYF.